A selection of T cell receptor beta chains follows, all from one sample in a study of cytomegalovirus exposure and HLA in healthy donors. The table came from immunoSEQ multiplex PCR; TCRdb's copy has only in-frame clones and leaves some out. This sample contains 100,000 to 150,000 clones. Sequenced material: PBMCs. Receptors were obtained from a man aged 35 to 55 in good health and CMV-seronegative. The CDR3 runs from the conserved cysteine through the conserved F or W. The order of the fields is V gene, J gene, D gene, CDR3 DNA, CDR3 protein. The D gene is left open where the match is weak.

>TRBV10-3|TRBJ2-7|.
TGTGCCATCAGCGAAACAGGGCCCGGTGGTTACGAGCAGTACTTC
CAISETGPGGYEQYF
>TRBV10-3|TRBJ2-7|TRBD2
TGTGCCATTTCTAAGCGGGGGGGTTACTACGAGCAGTACTTC
CAISKRGGYYEQYF
>TRBV29-1|TRBJ2-2|TRBD1
TGCAGCGTGACAGGGTTTTATAACGGGGAGCTGTTTTTT
CSVTGFYNGELFF
>TRBV28|TRBJ2-3|.
TGTGCCAGCAGTACCCCCCGGGGGGCCGGGACAGATACGCAGTATTTT
CASSTPRGAGTDTQYF
>TRBV5-1|TRBJ1-4|.
TGCGCCAGCAGCCCAGGACAGATAACTGCAACTAATGAAAAACTGTTTTTT
CASSPGQITATNEKLFF
>TRBV6-5|TRBJ2-2|.
TGTGCCAGCAGTTACGGGGAGGGGGTCACCGGGGGGCTGTTTTTT
CASSYGEGVTGGLFF
>TRBV5-1|TRBJ2-2|.
TGCGCCAGCAGCCCACGGAGTTTAGCGAACACCGGGGAGCTGTTTTTT
CASSPRSLANTGELFF
>TRBV19|TRBJ2-7|TRBD2
TGTGCCAGTAAGAAACTAGCGGACTCCTACGAGCAGTACTTC
CASKKLADSYEQYF
>TRBV9|TRBJ2-7|.
TGTGCCAGCAGCGTAGGAGAGAGGCGGGCTTACGAGCAGTACTTC
CASSVGERRAYEQYF
>TRBV6-5|TRBJ2-3|.
TGTGCCAGCAGATCAAGCGGGAGCACAGATACGCAGTATTTT
CASRSSGSTDTQYF
>TRBV11-3|TRBJ1-1|TRBD1
TGTGCCAGCTACGGGCAGGGGGGGAACACTGAAGCTTTCTTT
CASYGQGGNTEAFF
>TRBV29-1|TRBJ2-3|TRBD2
TGCAGCGTAACTAGCGGGGTGGATACGCAGTATTTT
CSVTSGVDTQYF
>TRBV5-1|TRBJ2-5|TRBD1
TGCGCCAGCAGCTTGGAGGGGGCATCGGGGGAGACCCAGTACTTC
CASSLEGASGETQYF
>TRBV5-1|TRBJ2-5|.
TGCGCCAGCAGCCTTGGGGGGGGGCGGAAGACCCAGTACTTC
CASSLGGGRKTQYF
>TRBV6-6|TRBJ1-2|TRBD1
TGTGCCAGCAGTGGGGACAGGAACTATGGCTACACCTTC
CASSGDRNYGYTF
>TRBV28|TRBJ2-7|.
TGTGCCAGCAGTTTATCAGGCCTTGCCTACGAGCAGTACTTC
CASSLSGLAYEQYF
>TRBV7-9|TRBJ2-3|.
TGTGCCAGCAGCTTAGAACTAGTAGTTACGCAGTATTTT
CASSLELVVTQYF
>TRBV29-1|TRBJ2-1|.
TGCAGCGTTGATAACTTACCTTACAATGAGCAGTTCTTC
CSVDNLPYNEQFF
>TRBV12-1|TRBJ2-7|.
TGTGCCAGCAGCTTACGAGTCTCGGCGGTAAACTACGAGCAGTACTTC
CASSLRVSAVNYEQYF
>TRBV6-5|TRBJ1-5|TRBD1
TGTGCCAGCAGCTACGGACAGGTCAATCAGCCCCAGCATTTT
CASSYGQVNQPQHF
>TRBV6-1|TRBJ2-3|.
TGTGCCAGCAGTGGTATTCAGGATAGCACAGATACGCAGTATTTT
CASSGIQDSTDTQYF
>TRBV28|TRBJ2-3|.
TGTGCCAGCTCGTGGCCGCGGAAAGATACGCAGTATTTT
CASSWPRKDTQYF
>TRBV7-9|TRBJ1-4|TRBD1
TGTGCCACCCGATCGGGACAGCCCGGAGAAAAACTGTTTTTT
CATRSGQPGEKLFF
>TRBV11-3|TRBJ2-7|.
TGTGCCAGCAGCTTAGATCCCGCCAGGGTGAATGAGCAGTACTTC
CASSLDPARVNEQYF
>TRBV11-3|TRBJ2-1|.
TGTGCCAGCAGCCCAACCACGTCGAGCGGATACAATGAGCAGTTCTTC
CASSPTTSSGYNEQFF
>TRBV5-6|TRBJ2-1|.
TGTGCCAGCAGCTTATACGGCGACGAGAGGGACAATGAGCAGTTCTTC
CASSLYGDERDNEQFF
>TRBV5-4|TRBJ2-7|.
TGTGCCAGCAGCAGACAAGCAGGGGTCAATACCTACGAGCAGTACTTC
CASSRQAGVNTYEQYF
>TRBV5-1|TRBJ2-5|TRBD1
TGCGCCAGCAGCTTTAACAGGGGGCAAGAGACCCAGTACTTC
CASSFNRGQETQYF
>TRBV14|TRBJ1-1|.
TGTGCCAGCAGTCAAGAACTGGGCGCTGAAGCTTTCTTT
CASSQELGAEAFF
>TRBV19|TRBJ1-1|TRBD1
TGTGCCAGTAGTTCCCGGACAGGGTTATTCGCTGAAGCTTTCTTT
CASSSRTGLFAEAFF
>TRBV7-9|TRBJ2-7|.
TGTGCCAGCAGCTTTGAGGGTGGCCTCTACGAGCAGTACTTC
CASSFEGGLYEQYF
>TRBV7-9|TRBJ1-1|.
TGTGCCAGCAGCGTCGCTGGAGGATCCACTGAAGCTTTCTTT
CASSVAGGSTEAFF
>TRBV19|TRBJ1-5|.
TGTGCCAGTAACCTAATATCGTCAGGGCAGGGTCAGCCCCAGCATTTT
CASNLISSGQGQPQHF
>TRBV19|TRBJ1-3|.
TGTGCCAGTAGTATAGATCAATGGCAGAACTCTGGAAACACCATATATTTT
CASSIDQWQNSGNTIYF
>TRBV28|TRBJ1-6|.
TGTGCCAGCGGACTAAGCTCCTATAATTCACCCCTCCACTTT
CASGLSSYNSPLHF
>TRBV27|TRBJ2-7|TRBD2
TGTGCCAGCAGTTTTGAGCCGGGGGGCTACGAGCAGTACTTC
CASSFEPGGYEQYF
>TRBV10-3|TRBJ1-3|.
TGTGCCATGAGGGGGGGATCAGGAGGAAACACCATATATTTT
CAMRGGSGGNTIYF
>TRBV5-4|TRBJ2-2|.
TGTGCCAGCCAACAAGACCAGGGGAACACCGGGGAGCTGTTTTTT
CASQQDQGNTGELFF
>TRBV5-1|TRBJ2-5|.
TGCGCCAGCAGCTTTCCGGGACTCCAAGAGACCCAGTACTTC
CASSFPGLQETQYF
>TRBV2|TRBJ1-1|.
TGTGCCAGCAGCTACATACCGACAGGCCCCACTGAAGCTTTCTTT
CASSYIPTGPTEAFF
>TRBV4-3|TRBJ1-5|TRBD1
TGCGCCAGCAGCCAAGACCGGACAGGGCCCAATCAGCCCCAGCATTTT
CASSQDRTGPNQPQHF
>TRBV6-5|TRBJ1-2|TRBD1
TGTGCCAGCAGTTACCCAGGAACAGGGGTCGATGGCTACACCTTC
CASSYPGTGVDGYTF
>TRBV5-6|TRBJ2-2|.
TGTGCCAGCAGCCCTGGCAAGGCAGGGTGGGCCACCGGGGAGCTGTTTTTT
CASSPGKAGWATGELFF
>TRBV7-2|TRBJ2-7|.
TGTGCCAGCAGAAGGAGCTCCTACGAGCAGTACTTC
CASRRSSYEQYF
>TRBV6-1|TRBJ2-7|.
TGTGCCAGCAGCGTCGGGTTCGGCGAGCAGTACTTC
CASSVGFGEQYF
>TRBV28|TRBJ1-1|.
TGTGCCAGCAGTTTTAGCGGGGGGAGAACTGAAGCTTTCTTT
CASSFSGGRTEAFF